A selection of T cell receptor beta chains follows, all from one sample in a study of T cell changes during pregnancy in multiple sclerosis. The data were produced by immunoSEQ multiplex PCR, yet TCRdb's version contains in-frame clones alone and is incomplete. The sample yields almost 25,000 clones, roughly 91% seen once. The source material was CD4+ T cells from peripheral blood mononuclear cells, sampled in the first trimester of pregnancy. The receptor set was obtained from a female donor in good health, enrolled as a control in a pregnancy study. Each CDR3 is given with its conserved first and last residue. The D gene is left open where the match is weak. Not all rows give a size; the values are once, few, many and, for expanded clones, a class.

CDR3 protein	CDR3 DNA	V gene	clone size	D gene	J gene
CASSYLLAPEETQYF	TGTGCCAGCAGTTACCTACTAGCACCCGAAGAGACCCAGTACTTC	TRBV6-5	-	-	TRBJ2-5
CASKRGPEMNTEAFF	TGTGCCAGCAAGAGGGGGCCTGAGATGAACACTGAAGCTTTCTTT	TRBV19	-	TRBD1	TRBJ1-1
CASSPLAGGSETQYF	TGTGCCAGCTCACCTCTAGCGGGAGGTTCGGAGACCCAGTACTTC	TRBV18	-	TRBD2	TRBJ2-5
CAISESVLVVHEQYF	TGTGCCATCAGTGAGTCGGTACTAGTGGTCCACGAGCAGTACTTC	TRBV10-3	few	-	TRBJ2-7
CASSWMQASNQPQHF	TGTGCCAGCAGTTGGATGCAGGCGAGCAATCAGCCCCAGCATTTT	TRBV6-6	-	-	TRBJ1-5
CASSLAGTSYEQYF	TGCGCCAGCAGCTTAGCGGGAACTTCCTACGAGCAGTACTTC	TRBV5-1	once	TRBD2	TRBJ2-7
CASSSDRGRGYEQYF	TGTGCCAGCAGTTCCGACAGGGGGCGCGGGTACGAGCAGTACTTC	TRBV6-5	-	TRBD1	TRBJ2-7
CASSFGTGAPYNEQFF	TGTGCTAGCAGCTTCGGGACAGGGGCCCCCTACAATGAGCAGTTCTTC	TRBV7-7	-	TRBD1	TRBJ2-1
CASRYRQGGTEAFF	TGTGCCAGTAGATACAGACAGGGAGGAACTGAAGCTTTCTTT	TRBV19	-	TRBD1	TRBJ1-1
CASSYRITETQYF	TGTGCCAGCAGCTACAGGATAACAGAGACCCAGTACTTC	TRBV7-2	-	-	TRBJ2-5
CASSLPGGTNEKLFF	TGCGCCAGCAGCCTCCCAGGGGGCACTAATGAAAAACTGTTTTTT	TRBV4-1	few	TRBD1	TRBJ1-4
CASSLESGSEQFF	TGTGCCAGCAGCTTAGAAAGCGGCAGCGAGCAGTTCTTC	TRBV11-2	-	-	TRBJ2-1
CASSRGGQETQYF	TGTGCCAGCAGCAGGGGTGGACAAGAGACCCAGTACTTC	TRBV6-1	-	-	TRBJ2-5
CASSLDRSILYGYTF	TGTGCCAGCAGCCTAGACAGGTCTATCCTCTATGGCTACACCTTC	TRBV7-9	-	-	TRBJ1-2
CATSRGTGLSYNEQFF	TGTGCCACCAGCAGAGGGACAGGGCTCTCCTACAATGAGCAGTTCTTC	TRBV15	-	TRBD1	TRBJ2-1
CASSLVGQLNSPLHF	TGTGCCAGCAGCCTGGTGGGACAGTTAAATTCACCCCTCCACTTT	TRBV5-6	few	TRBD1	TRBJ1-6
CASSLPSGVGTEAFF	TGTGCCAGCAGTCTACCTTCGGGGGTTGGCACTGAAGCTTTCTTT	TRBV28	-	-	TRBJ1-1
CASIGSYNEQFF	TGCGCCAGCATCGGGTCCTACAATGAGCAGTTCTTC	TRBV10-2	once	-	TRBJ2-1
CASRRRGSHLAKNIQYF	TGTGCCAGCAGGCGCAGGGGTTCCCATCTAGCCAAAAACATTCAGTACTTC	TRBV11-2	-	-	TRBJ2-4
CASSLFRVGGASDTQYF	TGTGCCAGCAGCTTATTTCGTGTCGGGGGGGCGTCAGATACGCAGTATTTT	TRBV13	-	TRBD2	TRBJ2-3
CASSGGVGQAGRETQYF	TGTGCCAGCAGCGGGGGTGTGGGACAGGCGGGACGAGAGACCCAGTACTTC	TRBV9	once	TRBD1	TRBJ2-5
CASSGTGVQETQYF	TGTGCCAGCAGCGGGACAGGGGTCCAAGAGACCCAGTACTTC	TRBV5-4	-	TRBD1	TRBJ2-5
CASSFGLGDYGYTF	TGTGCCAGCAGCTTTGGGTTAGGGGACTATGGCTACACCTTC	TRBV5-4	-	-	TRBJ1-2
CASTVAPFNQPQHF	TGTGCCAGCACCGTGGCCCCTTTCAATCAGCCCCAGCATTTT	TRBV28	-	-	TRBJ1-5
CASSLFDSTEAFF	TGTGCCAGCAGCTTATTTGACAGCACTGAAGCTTTCTTT	TRBV7-2	few	-	TRBJ1-1
CASSPTGKETEAFF	TGTGCCAGCAGCCCCACAGGGAAAGAGACTGAAGCTTTCTTT	TRBV5-4	-	-	TRBJ1-1
CATSTVSVYRDEQFF	TGTGCCACCAGCACCGTTAGCGTGTATAGAGATGAGCAGTTCTTC	TRBV15	-	-	TRBJ2-1
CASSEGTSGSNEQFF	TGTGCCAGCAGTGAAGGGACTAGCGGATCTAATGAGCAGTTCTTC	TRBV6-1	-	TRBD2	TRBJ2-1
CSVERRGYGYTF	TGCAGCGTTGAACGCAGGGGGTATGGCTACACCTTC	TRBV29-1	-	TRBD1	TRBJ1-2
CASSLQRLAGGRNEQFF	TGTGCCAGCAGCTTACAGAGACTAGCGGGGGGGCGGAATGAGCAGTTCTTC	TRBV7-9	-	TRBD2	TRBJ2-1
CASSLGTAGIEAFF	TGTGCCAGCAGCTTGGGGACAGCGGGCATTGAAGCTTTCTTT	TRBV7-9	-	TRBD1	TRBJ1-1
CASSFPQNYGYTF	TGTGCCAGCAGTTTTCCACAGAACTATGGCTACACCTTC	TRBV6-6	-	-	TRBJ1-2
CASSKRDCNQPQHF	TGTGCCAGCAGCAAGAGGGATTGCAATCAGCCCCAGCATTTT	TRBV21-1	once	-	TRBJ1-5
CASRVGGLSTEAFF	TGTGCCAGCAGGGTGGGGGGTCTGAGCACTGAAGCTTTCTTT	TRBV5-6	-	-	TRBJ1-1
CASSVGQGGGYTF	TGTGCCAGCAGCGTAGGACAGGGAGGTGGCTACACCTTC	TRBV7-9	-	TRBD1	TRBJ1-2
CASSLGVSGIVQFF	TGTGCCAGCAGCTTAGGTGTGAGCGGGATCGTGCAGTTCTTC	TRBV7-8	-	TRBD2	TRBJ2-1
CASSPSQGLATNEKLFF	TGTGCCAGCAGCCCGTCGCAGGGGCTTGCAACTAATGAAAAACTGTTTTTT	TRBV14	-	-	TRBJ1-4
CAWSGGGNAEAFF	TGTGCCTGGAGCGGCGGGGGGAACGCTGAAGCTTTCTTT	TRBV30	few	-	TRBJ1-1
CASSWARTTGELFF	TGTGCCAGCAGCTGGGCAAGGACAACCGGGGAGCTGTTTTTT	TRBV7-2	-	-	TRBJ2-2
CASSSRPGQGEGNTIYF	TGTGCCAGCAGCTCGCGACCGGGACAGGGGGAGGGAAACACCATATATTTT	TRBV7-8	-	TRBD1	TRBJ1-3
CASSLAGGQETQYF	TGCGCCAGCAGCTTGGCCGGGGGCCAAGAGACCCAGTACTTC	TRBV5-1	-	-	TRBJ2-5
CASSYQVNTEAFF	TGTGCCAGCAGTTACCAGGTGAACACTGAAGCTTTCTTT	TRBV6-5	-	-	TRBJ1-1
CAARRDRPNEAFF	TGTGCCGCCCGGCGGGACAGGCCTAATGAAGCTTTCTTT	TRBV30	-	TRBD1	TRBJ1-1
CSVTRGEQFF	TGCAGTGTAACCCGGGGTGAGCAGTTCTTC	TRBV20-1	-	-	TRBJ2-1
CASSPGGQGHYNEQFF	TGCGCCAGCAGCCCGGGGGGGCAGGGACACTACAATGAGCAGTTCTTC	TRBV5-1	-	TRBD2	TRBJ2-1
CASRVQGESGPQHF	TGTGCCAGCAGGGTACAGGGGGAAAGTGGGCCCCAGCATTTT	TRBV2	few	TRBD1	TRBJ1-5
CSVEVGRGANVLTF	TGCAGCGTTGAGGTTGGGAGGGGGGCCAACGTCCTGACTTTC	TRBV29-1	-	-	TRBJ2-6
CAWSYGQTNYGYTF	TGTGCCTGGAGTTATGGACAGACCAACTATGGCTACACCTTC	TRBV30	few	-	TRBJ1-2
CASSPGQGGYEQYF	TGTGCTAGCAGCCCGGGACAGGGGGGGTACGAGCAGTACTTC	TRBV7-7	-	TRBD1	TRBJ2-7
CASSSRKWTGWDTEAFF	TGTGCCAGCAGCTCCCGAAAATGGACAGGTTGGGACACTGAAGCTTTCTTT	TRBV11-2	-	TRBD1	TRBJ1-1
CASSITGLIGYTF	TGTGCCAGTAGTATTACAGGGTTAATCGGCTACACCTTC	TRBV19	few	-	TRBJ1-2
CASSPTGNYGYTF	TGTGCCAGCAGCCCGACAGGGAACTATGGCTACACCTTC	TRBV7-8	-	TRBD1	TRBJ1-2